The 21 T cell receptor beta chains given below trace back to one sample, sequenced in a study of CD8 T cells in Susac syndrome. With random hexamers, reverse transcription was performed on roughly 0.5 to 1 ug of RNA. TCRdb reprocessed the immunoSEQ multiplex PCR reads via MiXCR and lists one record per CDR3 protein. The top ten clones hold 0.082% of a sample with a few hundred thousand distinct CDR3 sequences, just under 95% of them seen once. Sequenced sample: CD4+ T cells from PBMCs. These receptors were collected from a human donor with multiple sclerosis.

This clonotype was picked up a small number of times. This sequence joins TRBV9 and TRBJ1-2, with 7 bases fitting TRBD1. Germline V CDR1 and CDR2: SGDLS, YYNGEE. Unmatched junction bases numbered 2, after V lost 4 bases and J lost 2 bases. The CDR3 consists of 13 residues. CDR3 nucleotide sequence: TGTGCCAGCAGCCAGGGGGGGAACTATGGCTACACCTTC. Translating gives CASSQGGNYGYTF.

The V gene is TRBV6-1, the J gene TRBJ2-7; possibly TRBD2 for D (6 bases). Trimming pared 7 bases from V and 6 bases from J, leaving 16 bases between. Germline V gene sequence: CDR1 MNHNS, CDR2 SASEGT. This CDR3 has 13 residues. The CDR3 region has the DNA TGTGCCAGCAAAACTAGCAACCGCGGCGAGCAGTACTTC. Encoded protein: CASKTSNRGEQYF.

This clonotype turned up a few times. The genes are TRBV30 and TRBJ2-1; no clear D. Between the trimmed V and J ends, which lost 2 bases and 8 bases, there was a span of 7 bases. Germline-derived CDR1 and CDR2 are GTSNPN and SVGIG (reference sequence). The length of the CDR3 is 11 residues. The CDR3 DNA follows: TGTGCCTGGAGTTCTAGGGATGAGCAGTTCTTC. It is translated as CAWSSRDEQFF. Full variable domain (rest looked up from reference TRBV30 and TRBJ2-1): SQTIHQWPATLVQPVGSPLSLECTVEGTSNPNLYWYRQAAGRGLQLLFYSVGIGQISSEVPQNLSASRPQDRQFILSSKKLLLSDSGFYLCAWSSRDEQFFGPGTRLTVL.

The chain links TRBV5-1 to TRBJ2-5; 7 positions agree with TRBD2. J was trimmed by 0 bases and V by 3 bases; bases with no gene match: 14. Germline V gene lookup returns CDR1 SGHRS and CDR2 YFSETQ. This CDR3 is built from 18 residues. CDR3 sequence: CASSSSDLADLYQETQYF. The DNA for the CDR3 is TGCGCCAGCAGCTCATCGGACCTAGCGGACCTGTACCAAGAGACCCAGTACTTC.

V and J are TRBV30 and TRBJ2-3, with TRBD2 as a possible D gene (6 bases). Trimming shortened V by 1 base and J by 7 bases, and 18 bases separated the two germline ends. The germline V gene encodes CDR1 GTSNPN and CDR2 SVGIG (reference sequence). The CDR3 sequence is 15 residues long. This CDR3 reads CAWSARRLVMNTQYF. In DNA form, the CDR3 reads TGTGCCTGGAGTGCCAGGAGACTAGTGATGAATACGCAGTATTTT.

The chain combines TRBV20-1 with TRBJ1-6, with D tentatively TRBD1 (6 bases). This CDR3 comprises 14 residues. Germline CDR1 and CDR2: DFQATT and SNEGSKA (reference sequence). V was clipped by 0 bases and J by 9 bases, with 12 bases between them. The CDR3 sequence is CSARDWDTFSPLHF. Here the CDR3 DNA reads TGCAGTGCTAGAGATTGGGACACCTTTTCACCCCTCCACTTT.

A word on this clonotype: The junction differs from germline at one of its ends, possibly a read error. CDR3 bases: TGCAGCGTTAAAGAGGGGGACACGAATAATTCACCCCTCCACTTT. Amino acids: CSVKEGDTNNSPLHF. The chain has TRBV29-1 and TRBJ1-6, with TRBD1 as a possible D gene (6 bases). The CDR3 extends over 15 amino acids. The germline gives CDR1 SQVTM, CDR2 ANQGSEA. Combining the CDR3 with reference TRBV29-1 and TRBJ1-6 gives the whole variable domain SAVISQKPSRDICQRGTSLTIQCQVDSQVTMMFWYRQQPGQSLTLIATANQGSEATYESGFVIDKFPISRPNLTFSTLTVSNMSPEDSSIYLCSVKEGDTNNSPLHFGNGTRLTVT.

The V call is TRBV29-1, the J call TRBJ2-1; TRBD1 aligns across 7 bases. Germline V CDR1 and CDR2: SQVTM, ANQGSEA. This CDR3 comprises 14 residues. The trim removed 4 bases at V and 3 bases at J, leaving 6 bases unmatched. The CDR3 loop reads CSVVGGRSYNEQFF. The DNA of the CDR3 is TGCAGCGTTGTAGGGGGCCGCAGCTACAATGAGCAGTTCTTC.

The chain is built from TRBV6-1 and TRBJ1-6, with TRBD1 matching 7 bases. Germline loops: CDR1 MNHNS, CDR2 SASEGT. This CDR3 is 17 amino acids long. V lost 5 bases and J lost 0; bases outside the gene matches: 7. The CDR3 DNA reads TGTGCCAGCAGTCCGGGACAGTCGAGCTCCTATAATTCACCCCTCCACTTT. Translated: CASSPGQSSSYNSPLHF.

This chain connects TRBV20-1 to TRBJ1-2; possible D gene TRBD1, 5 bases. CDR3 length equals 14 residues. Germline-derived CDR1 and CDR2 are DFQATT and SNEGSKA (reference sequence). The V end was cut by 0 bases, the J end by 3 bases, with 11 bases between. The CDR3 nucleotides read TGCAGTGCTAGAGATCCTTTAGGGGACTATGGCTACACCTTC. It encodes CSARDPLGDYGYTF.

The V call is TRBV20-1, the J call TRBJ1-6; D is perhaps TRBD1 (6 bases). CDR3 length: 16 amino acids. Trimming pared 1 base from V and 5 bases from J, leaving 15 bases between. Germline values: CDR1 DFQATT, CDR2 SNEGSKA (reference sequence). CDR3 coding DNA: TGCAGTGCTAGAGGAGTAAGTGCAGGGGATAATTCACCCCTCCACTTT. It is translated as CSARGVSAGDNSPLHF.

The CDR3 reads CASKGGGETQYF. CDR3 in DNA: TGTGCCAGCAAGGGAGGTGGAGAGACCCAGTACTTC. V usage is TRBV19 and J usage is TRBJ2-5; perhaps TRBD2 as D (6 bases). Germline V gene lookup returns CDR1 LNHDA and CDR2 SQIVND (reference sequence). This CDR3 contains 12 residues. Trimming left V 9 bases short and J 4 bases short, with 12 bases between.

DNA for the CDR3: TGCAGCGTTGATGCCCAGGCAGAGACAGATACGCAGTATTTT. It specifies CSVDAQAETDTQYF. The rearrangement joins TRBV29-1 to TRBJ2-3, with D unresolved. The CDR3 consists of 14 residues. Germline CDR1 and CDR2: SQVTM and ANQGSEA. V dropped 3 bases and J dropped 3 bases, with 13 bases sitting between them.

The V gene is TRBV9, the J gene TRBJ2-2; D gene uncertain. Between the trimmed V and J ends, which lost 2 bases and 6 bases, there was a span of 8 bases. Germline CDR1 SGDLS, CDR2 YYNGEE. This CDR3 has 13 residues. Here the CDR3 reads CASSVMAAGELFF. The CDR3 bases are TGTGCCAGCAGCGTTATGGCCGCCGGGGAGCTGTTTTTT.

The J gene is TRBJ1-5, the V gene TRBV30, with D possibly being TRBD1 (6 bases). CDR1 and CDR2 (germline): GTSNPN, SVGIG (reference sequence). The V gene lost 5 bases and the J gene lost 5 bases, with 13 bases spanning the gap. This CDR3 is built from 13 residues. CDR3 sequence (DNA): TGTGCCTGGGCCAGGGGAGAGGATCAGCCCCAGCATTTT. It codes for CAWARGEDQPQHF.

The V call is TRBV7-3, the J call TRBJ2-1; D ambiguous. Trimming pared 2 bases from V and 8 bases from J, leaving 13 bases between. CDR1 is SGHTA, CDR2 FQGTGA, per germline. The CDR3 is 14 residues long. CDR3 residues: CASSLFPTRDEQFF. In nucleotides, the CDR3 is TGTGCCAGCAGCTTATTCCCCACCCGGGATGAGCAGTTCTTC.

V and J are TRBV7-2 and TRBJ2-2, with D uncertain. Trimming shortened V by 3 bases and J by 0 bases, and 11 bases separated the two germline ends. From germline, CDR1 is SGHTA and CDR2 FQGNSA. The CDR3 runs to 16 residues. The CDR3 DNA reads as TGTGCCAGCAGCTTTTTGGGCGGTGCGAACACCGGGGAGCTGTTTTTT. It encodes CASSFLGGANTGELFF.

The genes are TRBV24-1 and TRBJ2-1; unclear D gene. V lost 2 bases and J 10 bases, leaving 5 bases between the germline ends. This CDR3 has 11 amino acids. The germline V gene has CDR1 KGHDR and CDR2 SFDVKD. The CDR3 here is CATSDSREQFF. The DNA of the CDR3 is TGTGCCACCAGTGATTCACGCGAGCAGTTCTTC.

This chain links TRBV7-2 with TRBJ2-1, with TRBD1 matching over 7 bases. CDR3 length: 14 residues. V was clipped by 6 bases and J by 5 bases; unmatched bases: 7. Germline V gene sequence: CDR1 SGHTA, CDR2 FQGNSA. DNA for the CDR3: TGTGCCAGCAGTAACAGGGGAGAACACAATGAGCAGTTCTTC. Translated: CASSNRGEHNEQFF.

V and J are TRBV5-6 and TRBJ2-2; 7 positions agree with TRBD1. The V and J ends lost 5 bases and 3 bases, in that order; junction bases with no gene match: 10. CDR1 SGHDT and CDR2 YYEEEE come from the germline V gene. The CDR3 spans 16 residues. The CDR3 reads CASRSKGTVYTGELFF. Here the CDR3 DNA reads TGTGCCAGCAGGTCTAAGGGGACAGTATACACCGGGGAGCTGTTTTTT.

The chain links TRBV11-1 to TRBJ2-7; TRBD1 matches 7 bases. Losses at the gene ends were 5 bases for V and 5 bases for J; bases not matched to a gene: 9. Germline V gene lookup returns CDR1 SGHAT and CDR2 FQDESV (reference sequence). The CDR3 totals 14 residues. The CDR3 nucleotides read TGTGCCAGCAGCCAACAGGGGAACGTCCACGAGCAGTACTTC. As protein: CASSQQGNVHEQYF.